Listed below are T cell receptor beta chains from one sample, sequenced in a study of identical twins. One entry per CDR3 protein results from TCRdb running MiXCR on the 5' RACE reads. The sample consists of 650,000 to 800,000 distinct CDR3 sequences, 8.5% to 9% of them appearing once. These data are also associated with another study on yellow fever vaccine responses in identical twins.

Material for sequencing was PBMCs. Receptors originate from a woman aged 18-29 years in good health. Both conserved end residues are part of each CDR3. The D gene is left open where the match is weak. Rows give clone size only sometimes, using once, few, many, or a class for an expanded clone.

CASSFGTEQYF | TGTGCCAGCAGTTTTGGAACCGAGCAGTACTTC | TRBV27 | NA | few | TRBJ2-7
CAWYGRTNYGYTF | TGTGCCTGGTATGGCAGGACTAACTATGGCTACACCTTC | TRBV30 | NA | NA | TRBJ1-2
CSTRAGDTYEQYF | TGCAGCACCCGGGCTGGGGATACCTACGAGCAGTACTTC | TRBV29-1 | NA | NA | TRBJ2-7
CASSLVGSGEQYF | TGTGCCAGCAGCTTAGTTGGTAGCGGCGAGCAGTACTTC | TRBV7-2 | NA | many | TRBJ2-7
CASRDTASYNEQFF | TGTGCCAGCAGAGACACGGCTTCCTACAATGAGCAGTTCTTC | TRBV12-3/TRBV12-4 | NA | few | TRBJ2-1
CSVDRAPGELFF | TGCAGCGTTGACAGGGCCCCCGGGGAGCTGTTTTTT | TRBV29-1 | NA | few | TRBJ2-2
CANRPGVSYEQYF | TGTGCCAACCGACCGGGGGTCTCCTACGAGCAGTACTTC | TRBV12-3/TRBV12-4 | NA | many | TRBJ2-7
CASSWRGVSQDYEQYF | TGTGCCAGCAGTTGGCGGGGGGTGAGCCAGGACTACGAGCAGTACTTC | TRBV6-5 | TRBD2 | few | TRBJ2-7
CATSRDFPRDSTDTQYF | TGTGCCACCAGCAGAGATTTTCCCCGGGACAGCACAGATACGCAGTATTTT | TRBV15 | NA | NA | TRBJ2-3
CSARDREESTDTQYF | TGCAGTGCTAGGGACCGGGAGGAGTCCACAGATACGCAGTATTTT | TRBV20-1 | TRBD2 | many | TRBJ2-3
CASSLQPGQGAEQYF | TGCGCCAGCAGCCTCCAACCGGGACAGGGGGCCGAGCAGTACTTC | TRBV4-1 | TRBD1 | NA | TRBJ2-7
CASSPDIRTGVGYGYTF | TGTGCCAGCAGTCCGGATATTAGGACAGGGGTTGGCTATGGCTACACCTTC | TRBV27 | TRBD1 | NA | TRBJ1-2
CASSYRYPTGELFF | TGTGCCAGCAGTTACCGCTATCCCACCGGGGAGCTGTTTTTT | TRBV6-5 | NA | NA | TRBJ2-2
CASSQVLSSYNEQFF | TGTGCCAGCAGCCAAGTCCTGAGCTCCTACAATGAGCAGTTCTTC | TRBV14 | NA | NA | TRBJ2-1
CASSPGAFQETQYF | TGCGCCAGCAGCCCTGGGGCCTTCCAAGAGACCCAGTACTTC | TRBV5-1 | NA | few | TRBJ2-5
CASRLGGGNEQFF | TGTGCCAGCAGGCTGGGGGGTGGGAATGAGCAGTTCTTC | TRBV12-3/TRBV12-4 | NA | many | TRBJ2-1
CASSLGPESGSPLHF | TGCGCCAGCAGCTTGGGCCCGGAGTCGGGTTCACCCCTCCACTTT | TRBV5-1 | NA | NA | TRBJ1-6
CSAPQGYNEQFF | TGCAGTGCTCCACAGGGCTACAATGAGCAGTTCTTC | TRBV20-1 | NA | NA | TRBJ2-1
CASSPVENTDTQYF | TGTGCCAGCTCACCCGTGGAAAACACAGATACGCAGTATTTT | TRBV18 | NA | NA | TRBJ2-3
CASSQDSGVTGELFF | TGCGCCAGCAGCCAAGATTCTGGGGTCACCGGGGAGCTGTTTTTT | TRBV4-3 | NA | few | TRBJ2-2
CASSPAAQTYDFGQYF | TGTGCCAGCAGCCCCGCAGCCCAGACCTACGATTTCGGGCAGTACTTC | TRBV5-6 | NA | few | TRBJ2-7
CSAPDRANTEAFF | TGCAGTGCCCCGGACAGGGCGAACACTGAAGCTTTCTTT | TRBV20-1 | TRBD1 | NA | TRBJ1-1
CASSLGRGPQNTQYF | TGTGCCAGCAGCTTAGGCAGGGGGCCGCAAAATACGCAGTATTTT | TRBV7-2 | TRBD1 | NA | TRBJ2-3
CASSKEGSQPQHF | TGTGCCAGCAGTAAAGAGGGGAGTCAGCCCCAGCATTTT | TRBV12-3/TRBV12-4 | NA | many | TRBJ1-5
CASSFVDTQYF | TGTGCCAGCAGCTTCGTAGATACGCAGTATTTT | TRBV7-9 | NA | many | TRBJ2-3
CASSLVGLAGYNEQFF | TGTGCCAGCAGTTTAGTGGGCCTAGCGGGTTACAATGAGCAGTTCTTC | TRBV28 | TRBD2 | few | TRBJ2-1
CASTHFQGPNAGGNQPQHF | TGTGCCAGCACCCACTTCCAGGGGCCCAACGCGGGGGGCAATCAGCCCCAGCATTTT | TRBV14 | NA | few | TRBJ1-5
CASSLILAGGPDTQYF | TGTGCCAGCAGCTTGATTCTAGCGGGAGGGCCAGATACGCAGTATTTT | TRBV5-5 | TRBD2 | many | TRBJ2-3
CASSSQGESQPQHF | TGTGCCAGCAGTTCACAGGGTGAGAGTCAGCCCCAGCATTTT | TRBV27 | NA | many | TRBJ1-5
CASSVRQGNTEAFF | TGTGCCAGCAGTGTTCGACAGGGAAACACTGAAGCTTTCTTT | TRBV2 | TRBD1 | NA | TRBJ1-1
CASSLGTSGGTDTQYF | TGCGCCAGCAGCTTGGGGACTAGCGGGGGCACAGATACGCAGTATTTT | TRBV5-1 | TRBD2 | many | TRBJ2-3
CASTMGITGSLGDTQYF | TGTGCCAGCACTATGGGAATTACCGGGTCCCTCGGGGATACGCAGTATTTT | TRBV7-2 | NA | many | TRBJ2-3
CASSFVGHPGPTDTQYF | TGTGCCAGCAGTTTTGTGGGTCATCCTGGTCCCACAGATACGCAGTATTTT | TRBV27 | NA | many | TRBJ2-3
CASSRTSDSSYNEQFF | TGTGCCAGCAGCCGGACTAGCGATAGCTCCTACAATGAGCAGTTCTTC | TRBV7-2 | TRBD2 | many | TRBJ2-1
CASSVEDSPFYEQYF | TGTGCCAGCAGCGTAGAAGACAGCCCCTTCTACGAGCAGTACTTC | TRBV9 | NA | many | TRBJ2-7
CASSPGVPYSNQPQHF | TGTGCCAGCAGCCCAGGGGTACCCTATAGCAATCAGCCCCAGCATTTT | TRBV12-3/TRBV12-4 | NA | many | TRBJ1-5
CATSRDFRDSYNEQFF | TGTGCCACCAGCAGGGACTTTAGGGACTCCTACAATGAGCAGTTCTTC | TRBV15 | NA | few | TRBJ2-1
CASSQDRQDTEAFF | TGTGCCAGCAGCCAAGACCGGCAGGACACTGAAGCTTTCTTT | TRBV3-1 | NA | NA | TRBJ1-1
CASSPLSKQIDTDTQYF | TGCGCCAGCAGCCCCCTCTCGAAGCAGATCGACACAGATACGCAGTATTTT | TRBV5-1 | NA | few | TRBJ2-3
CASSQARDRGGAFYGYTF | TGCGCCAGCAGCCAAGCCCGGGACAGGGGGGGGGCCTTCTATGGCTACACCTTC | TRBV4-1 | TRBD1 | NA | TRBJ1-2
CASSLSSFSAGDTEAFF | TGTGCCAGCAGTTTATCGAGTTTTTCGGCTGGGGACACTGAAGCTTTCTTT | TRBV27 | NA | few | TRBJ1-1
CASSRKVGTGPYNEQFF | TGTGCCAGCAGCCGTAAAGTTGGGACAGGGCCTTACAATGAGCAGTTCTTC | TRBV3-1 | TRBD1 | NA | TRBJ2-1
CASSLDGGGSYEQYF | TGCGCCAGCAGCTTGGACGGGGGGGGTTCCTACGAGCAGTACTTC | TRBV5-1 | TRBD2 | NA | TRBJ2-7
CASREGVSYNEQFF | TGCGCCAGCAGGGAGGGCGTCTCCTACAATGAGCAGTTCTTC | TRBV5-1 | NA | NA | TRBJ2-1